These 18 T cell receptor beta chains were sequenced from one sample in a study of T cell responses to AZD1222 COVID-19 vaccine. Data came from immunoSEQ multiplex PCR; TCRdb stores just in-frame clones and leaves some out. The sample has 85,000 to 90,000 clones, about 93% seen once. The sample consisted of peripheral blood, taken on day 0 of MenACWY control vaccination. These receptor sequences come from an adult in good health.

CDR3 nucleotides: TGTGCCAGCACCCGACAGGGTGGCGAAAAACTGTTTTTT. Amino acid sequence: CASTRQGGEKLFF. This chain joins TRBV6-5 and TRBJ1-4, with 7 positions matching TRBD1. CDR1 is MNHEY, CDR2 SVGAGI, per germline. V dropped 7 bases and J dropped 8; count of bases not matched to a gene: 7. The CDR3 extends over 13 amino acids.

The gene calls are TRBV5-1 and TRBJ1-5; the D is unclear. Trimming shortened V by 0 bases and J by 6 bases, and 10 bases separated the two germline ends. This CDR3 contains 14 residues. Germline CDR1 reads SGHRS; CDR2 reads YFSETQ. The CDR3 loop is CASSLEGNGQPQHF. CDR3 DNA sequence: TGCGCCAGCAGCTTGGAAGGAAATGGTCAGCCCCAGCATTTT.

The V call is TRBV6-7, the J call TRBJ2-7; D remains ambiguous. TRBV6-7 counts as an open reading frame of uncertain function. Deletions cut 2 bases from V and 3 bases from J, with 14 bases between. The CDR3 has 15 residues. CDR3 amino acids: CASSYGSERYYEQYF. The CDR3 DNA sequence: TGTGCCAGCAGTTACGGGTCGGAGAGGTACTACGAGCAGTACTTC.

This chain connects TRBV11-2 to TRBJ2-7; D ambiguous. The CDR3 contains 13 residues. The V and J ends lost 3 bases and 2 bases respectively, with 8 bases between them. Germline V CDR1 and CDR2: SGHAT, FQNNGV. The CDR3 bases are TGTGCCAGCAGCTTTGGTGGGCCCTACGAGCAGTACTTC. Translation: CASSFGGPYEQYF.

The rearrangement links TRBV6-5 to TRBJ1-3; 11 bases are shared with TRBD1. Trimming removed 7 bases from V and 4 bases from J; junction bases left unmatched: 6. The germline V gene encodes CDR1 MNHEY and CDR2 SVGAGI. The CDR3 is 15 amino acids. The CDR3, as DNA: TGTGCCAGCAAGGACAGGGGGCGAGGCGGAAACACCATATATTTT. Amino acid sequence: CASKDRGRGGNTIYF.

The V and J genes are TRBV28 and TRBJ2-7, with 11 bases lining up with TRBD1. CDR3 length: 15 residues. Germline V CDR1 and CDR2: MDHEN, SYDVKM. J lost 4 bases, V lost 8 bases, and 10 bases had no gene match. The CDR3 loop is CASGVRGQGVYEQYF. The CDR3 DNA is TGTGCCAGCGGTGTCCGGGGACAGGGGGTATACGAGCAGTACTTC.

V gene TRBV7-8 combines with J gene TRBJ1-4; maybe TRBD1 (6 bases). This CDR3 spans 13 amino acids. Germline V gene data show CDR1 as SGHVS and CDR2 as FQNEAQ. Between the trimmed V and J ends, which lost 6 bases and 6 bases, there was a span of 11 bases. CDR3 bases: TGTGCCAGCAGTAGGAACAGGGATGAAAAACTGTTTTTT. Amino acid sequence: CASSRNRDEKLFF.

The rearrangement joins TRBV10-2 to TRBJ2-3, with D perhaps matching TRBD1 or TRBD2 (5 bases each). In germline, CDR1 is WSHSY, CDR2 SAAADI. CDR3 length: 16 amino acids. Between the trimmed V and J ends, which lost 6 bases and 4 bases, there was a span of 20 bases. CDR3 region: CASRAGTVSGADTQYF. The CDR3 bases are TGCGCCAGCAGGGCCGGGACCGTGAGTGGGGCAGATACGCAGTATTTT.

J is TRBJ2-3 and V is TRBV5-1; D not certain. Per the germline V gene, CDR1 is SGHRS and CDR2 is YFSETQ. The CDR3 is 13 residues long. Trimming took 2 bases from V and 0 from J, leaving 4 bases between them. The CDR3 loop is CASSFGSTDTQYF. CDR3 nucleotides: TGCGCCAGCAGCTTTGGGAGCACAGATACGCAGTATTTT.

By sample share, this clone is medium-sized (0.01 to 0.1%). V usage is TRBV28 and J usage is TRBJ1-4; no firm D call. The length of the CDR3 is 16 residues. The ends were cut back, 1 base at V and 7 bases at J, with 16 bases in the middle. The germline V gene encodes CDR1 MDHEN and CDR2 SYDVKM. Here the CDR3 DNA reads TGTGCCAGCAGTTTATTCACCTTCACAGTTTCTGAAAAACTGTTTTTT. Its protein is CASSLFTFTVSEKLFF.

The chain combines TRBV9 with TRBJ2-1; 14 bases are shared with TRBD2. The CDR3 loop spans 16 amino acids. V gave up 2 bases and J gave up 7 bases; unmatched junction bases: 5. Germline assignment: CDR1 SGDLS and CDR2 YYNGEE. The CDR3 loop reads CASSVSGTSGRNEQFF. Here the CDR3 DNA reads TGTGCCAGCAGCGTTTCCGGGACTAGCGGGAGAAATGAGCAGTTCTTC.

This chain uses TRBV5-8 with TRBJ1-5; D is undetermined. This CDR3 comprises 13 residues. Germline values: CDR1 SGHTS, CDR2 YDEGEE. V was cut by 6 bases and J by 2 bases, with 9 bases left in between. CDR3 in amino acids: CASIGSGNQPQHF. CDR3 DNA: TGTGCCAGCATCGGGAGCGGCAATCAGCCCCAGCATTTT.

This clone appeared once. The chain employs TRBV2 and TRBJ2-2; no definite D call. Germline V CDR1 and CDR2: SNHLY, FYNNEI. CDR3 length: 13 residues. The germline V and J ends were trimmed by 0 bases and 10 bases, with 9 bases remaining between them. The CDR3 loop is CASSEAPSMELFF. Written as DNA, the CDR3 is TGTGCCAGCAGTGAAGCGCCCTCCATGGAGCTGTTTTTT.

The chain's CDR3 is CASSSFGGGQETQYF. Here the CDR3 DNA reads TGTGCCAGCAGTTCATTTGGAGGGGGCCAGGAGACCCAGTACTTC. V is TRBV28 and J is TRBJ2-5; D is perhaps TRBD1 (7 bases). Germline V CDR1 and CDR2: MDHEN, SYDVKM. Trimming took 4 bases from V and 5 from J, leaving 17 bases between them. This CDR3 comprises 15 residues.

The V and J genes are TRBV3-1 (or the pseudogene TRBV3-2) and TRBJ2-3; D gene unclear. The germline CDR1 and CDR2 sequences are LGHDT and YNNKEL (reference sequence). V lost 4 bases and J lost 0, with 14 bases in between. This CDR3 contains 16 residues. DNA of the CDR3: TGTGCCAGCAGCCCCCTCCCAGGTCATAGCACAGATACGCAGTATTTT. It translates to CASSPLPGHSTDTQYF.

The V call is TRBV12-3 or TRBV12-4, the J call TRBJ2-5, with a tentative D call TRBD1 (5 bases). The CDR3 is 13 amino acids. Trimming stripped 3 bases from V and 10 bases from J, with 15 bases between. The CDR3 spells CASSLGPGRDQYF. CDR3 DNA sequence: TGTGCCAGCAGTTTGGGGCCAGGGCGCGACCAGTACTTC.

This sequence joins TRBV11-3 and TRBJ2-1; tentative D call: TRBD1 (5 bases). The CDR3 loop spans 17 amino acids. Germline V gene data show CDR1 as SGHNT and CDR2 as YENEEA. Trimming pared 1 base from V and 7 bases from J, leaving 20 bases between. This chain's CDR3 is CASSLGGASGWGNEQFF. CDR3 DNA: TGTGCCAGCAGCTTAGGTGGGGCTTCGGGCTGGGGAAATGAGCAGTTCTTC.

This sequence joins TRBV10-3 and TRBJ1-2; possibly TRBD1 for D (6 bases). With 2 bases removed from V and 4 bases from J, the gap between germline ends came to 14 bases. CDR1 is ENHRY, CDR2 SYGVKD, per germline. The CDR3 totals 15 residues. CDR3 in amino acids: CAISETAGETYGYTF. CDR3 DNA: TGTGCCATCAGTGAGACGGCAGGGGAGACCTATGGCTACACCTTC.